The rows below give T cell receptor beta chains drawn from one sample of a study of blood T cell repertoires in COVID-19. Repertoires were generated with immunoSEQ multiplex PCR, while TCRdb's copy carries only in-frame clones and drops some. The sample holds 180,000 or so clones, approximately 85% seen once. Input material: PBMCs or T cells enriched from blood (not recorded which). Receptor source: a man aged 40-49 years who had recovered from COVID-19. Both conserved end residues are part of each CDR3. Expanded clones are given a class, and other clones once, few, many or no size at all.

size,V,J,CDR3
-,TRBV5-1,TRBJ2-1,CASSLAAGAYNEQFF
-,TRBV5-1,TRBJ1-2,CASSLDRNYGYTF
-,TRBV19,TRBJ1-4,CASSPTGVREKLFF
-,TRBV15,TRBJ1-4,CATSREWAREKLFF
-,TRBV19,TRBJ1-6,CASSIDRVGSPLHF
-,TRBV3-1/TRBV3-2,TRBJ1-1,CASSQELDRNTEAFF
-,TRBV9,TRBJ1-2,CASSVGTGGYYGYTF
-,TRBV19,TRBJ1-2,CASSPAGQGYARGGGYTF
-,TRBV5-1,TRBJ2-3,CASRYVAGASTDTQYF
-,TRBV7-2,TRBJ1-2,CASSFTGATYGYTF
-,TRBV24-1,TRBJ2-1,CATSDHRVPNPEQFF
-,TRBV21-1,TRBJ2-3,CASSKALFRTPSKSTDTQYF
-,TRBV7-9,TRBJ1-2,CASSAGQSLLGYTF
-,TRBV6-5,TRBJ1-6,CASSYGRGIGSPLHF
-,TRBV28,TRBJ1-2,CASSPGGTGGAGSGYTF
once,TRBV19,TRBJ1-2,CASSIPQGPYGYTF
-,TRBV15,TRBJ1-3,CATSKDSAGNTIYF
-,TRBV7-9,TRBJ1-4,CASSLGEPEKLFF
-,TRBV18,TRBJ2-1,CASSPLLRLAPSSYNEQFF
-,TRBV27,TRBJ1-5,CASSLAGWGQPQHF
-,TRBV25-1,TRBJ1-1,CASSEHLGSTEAFF
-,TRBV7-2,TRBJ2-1,CASSLEGRDIEQFF
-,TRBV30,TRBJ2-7,CAWTSFRGKNEQYF
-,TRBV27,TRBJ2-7,CASSLLRTGEQYF
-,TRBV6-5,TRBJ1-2,CASSPRGGVAYGYTF
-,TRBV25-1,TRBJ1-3,CASSAFDRAGGNTIYF
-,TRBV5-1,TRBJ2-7,CASSLAGTGVAYEQYF
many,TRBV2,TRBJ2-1,CASSETSSRDEQFF
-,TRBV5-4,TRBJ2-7,CASSFEGQRAHEQYF
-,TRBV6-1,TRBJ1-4,CASSEAQGRGPSNEKLFF
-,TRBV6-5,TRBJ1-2,CASRPGNYGYTF
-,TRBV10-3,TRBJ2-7,CAISLGTSYEQYF
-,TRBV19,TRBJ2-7,CASSPNLPGYEQYF
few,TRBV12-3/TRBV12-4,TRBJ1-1,CASRPGQGTEAFF
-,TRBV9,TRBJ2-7,CASSEGQGAYEQYF
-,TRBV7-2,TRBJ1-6,CASSLDRAINNSPLHF
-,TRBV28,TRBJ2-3,CASSLTGEGTDTQYF
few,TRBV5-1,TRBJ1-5,CASPGGRNQPQHF
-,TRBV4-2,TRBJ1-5,CASSQESSGNQPQHF
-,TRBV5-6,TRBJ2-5,CASSWDRLQETQYF
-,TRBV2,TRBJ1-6,CASVGGGAFRNSPLHF
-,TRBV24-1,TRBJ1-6,CATSDADSPLHF
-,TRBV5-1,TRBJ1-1,CASSSEETGTPNTEAFF
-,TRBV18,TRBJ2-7,CASSPPGQGSPFYEQYF
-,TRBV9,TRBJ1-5,CASSAYRTTGVGGSGNQPQHF
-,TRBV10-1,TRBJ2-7,CASSESGQDEQYF
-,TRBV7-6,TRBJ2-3,CASSLDLRGTDTQYF
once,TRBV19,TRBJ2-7,CASKISGQGYEQYF
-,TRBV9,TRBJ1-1,CASSVAGVGTEAFF
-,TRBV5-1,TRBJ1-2,CASSLEGTNNAGYTF
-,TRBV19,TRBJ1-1,CASIPNRGTTEAFF
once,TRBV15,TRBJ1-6,CATSRDKTGGNSPLHF
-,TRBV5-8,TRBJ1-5,CASSPQRRADQPQHF
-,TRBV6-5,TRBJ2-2,CAGGFLAGTGELFF